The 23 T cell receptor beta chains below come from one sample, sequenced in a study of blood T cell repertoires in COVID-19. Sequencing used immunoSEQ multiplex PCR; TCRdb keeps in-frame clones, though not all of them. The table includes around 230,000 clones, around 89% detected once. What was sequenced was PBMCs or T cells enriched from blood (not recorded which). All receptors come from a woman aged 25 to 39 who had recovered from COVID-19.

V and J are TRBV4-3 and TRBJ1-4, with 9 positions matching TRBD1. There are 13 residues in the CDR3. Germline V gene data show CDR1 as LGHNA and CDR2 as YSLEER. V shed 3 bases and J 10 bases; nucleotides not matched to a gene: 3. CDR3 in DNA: TGCGCCAGCAGCCAGTGGACAGGGGTAAAACTGTTTTTT. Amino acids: CASSQWTGVKLFF.

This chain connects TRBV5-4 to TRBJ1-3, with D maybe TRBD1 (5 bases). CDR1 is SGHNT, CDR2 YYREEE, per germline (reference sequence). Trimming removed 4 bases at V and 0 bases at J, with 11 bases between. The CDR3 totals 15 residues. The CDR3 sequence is CASSLGRSSGNTIYF. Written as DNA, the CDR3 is TGTGCCAGCAGCCTGGGACGGAGCTCTGGAAACACCATATATTTT.

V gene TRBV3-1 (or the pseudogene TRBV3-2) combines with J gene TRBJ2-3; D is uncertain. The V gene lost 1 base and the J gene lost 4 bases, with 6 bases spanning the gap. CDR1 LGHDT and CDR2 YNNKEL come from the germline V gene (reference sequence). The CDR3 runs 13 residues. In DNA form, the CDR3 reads TGTGCCAGCAGCCAAGGGGCCCCAGATACGCAGTATTTT. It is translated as CASSQGAPDTQYF.

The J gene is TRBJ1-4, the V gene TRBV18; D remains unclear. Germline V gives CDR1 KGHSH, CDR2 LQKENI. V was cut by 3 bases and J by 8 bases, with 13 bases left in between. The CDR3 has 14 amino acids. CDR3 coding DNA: TGTGCCAGCTCACCGAAACAGCCTGAAGAAAAACTGTTTTTT. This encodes CASSPKQPEEKLFF.

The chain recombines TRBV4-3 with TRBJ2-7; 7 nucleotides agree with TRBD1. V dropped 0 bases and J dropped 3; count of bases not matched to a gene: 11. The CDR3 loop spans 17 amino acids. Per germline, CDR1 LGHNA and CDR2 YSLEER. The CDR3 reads CASSQDRGGRGFYEQYF. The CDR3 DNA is TGCGCCAGCAGCCAAGATAGAGGGGGCAGGGGTTTCTACGAGCAGTACTTC.

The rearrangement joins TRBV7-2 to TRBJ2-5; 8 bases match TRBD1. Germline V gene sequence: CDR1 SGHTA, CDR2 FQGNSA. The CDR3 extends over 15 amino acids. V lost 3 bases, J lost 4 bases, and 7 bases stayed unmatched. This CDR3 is CASSFVGTGVETQYF. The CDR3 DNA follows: TGTGCCAGCAGCTTTGTCGGGACAGGCGTAGAGACCCAGTACTTC.

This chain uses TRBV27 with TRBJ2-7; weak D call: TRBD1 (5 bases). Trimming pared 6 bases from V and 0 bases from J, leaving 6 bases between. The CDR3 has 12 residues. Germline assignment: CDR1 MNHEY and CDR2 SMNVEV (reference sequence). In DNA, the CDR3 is TGTGCCAGCAGGGACACCTCCTACGAGCAGTACTTC. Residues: CASRDTSYEQYF.

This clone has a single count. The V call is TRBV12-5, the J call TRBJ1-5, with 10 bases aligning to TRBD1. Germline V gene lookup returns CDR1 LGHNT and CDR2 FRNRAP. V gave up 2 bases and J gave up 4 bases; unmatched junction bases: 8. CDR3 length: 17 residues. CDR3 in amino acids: CASGLTRDRGLNQPQHF. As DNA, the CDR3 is TGTGCTAGTGGTTTGACCCGGGACAGGGGATTGAATCAGCCCCAGCATTTT.

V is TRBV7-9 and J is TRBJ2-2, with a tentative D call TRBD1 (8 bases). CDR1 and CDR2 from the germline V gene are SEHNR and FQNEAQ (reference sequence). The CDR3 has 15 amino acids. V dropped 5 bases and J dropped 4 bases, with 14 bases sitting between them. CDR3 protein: CASSQQGGSTGELFF. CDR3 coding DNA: TGTGCCAGCAGCCAACAGGGGGGGAGCACCGGGGAGCTGTTTTTT.

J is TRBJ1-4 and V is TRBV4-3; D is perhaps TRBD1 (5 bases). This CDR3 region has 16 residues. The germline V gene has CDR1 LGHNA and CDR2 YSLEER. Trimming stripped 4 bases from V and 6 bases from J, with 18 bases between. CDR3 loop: CASSLSEGQGYEKLFF. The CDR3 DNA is TGCGCCAGCAGCCTCTCAGAAGGCCAGGGTTATGAAAAACTGTTTTTT.

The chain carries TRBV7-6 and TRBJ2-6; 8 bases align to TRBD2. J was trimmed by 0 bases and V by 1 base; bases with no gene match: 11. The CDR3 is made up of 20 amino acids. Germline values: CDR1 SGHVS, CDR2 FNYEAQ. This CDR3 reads CASSLVYSLAGRSGANVLTF. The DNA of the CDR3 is TGTGCCAGCAGCTTAGTTTATAGCCTAGCGGGCCGCTCTGGGGCCAACGTCCTGACTTTC.

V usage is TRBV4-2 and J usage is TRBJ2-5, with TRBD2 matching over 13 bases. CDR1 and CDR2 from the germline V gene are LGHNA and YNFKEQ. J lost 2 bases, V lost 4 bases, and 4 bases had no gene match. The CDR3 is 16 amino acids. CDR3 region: CASSPTSGGGQETQYF. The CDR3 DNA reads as TGTGCCAGCAGCCCTACTAGCGGGGGGGGTCAAGAGACCCAGTACTTC.

CDR3 DNA sequence: TGTGCCAGCAGCTCCAGGGGGCCCATGAACACTGAAGCTTTCTTT. As protein: CASSSRGPMNTEAFF. The rearrangement joins TRBV14 to TRBJ1-1, with 8 bases identical to TRBD1. CDR1 and CDR2 from the germline V gene are SGHDN and FVKESK. CDR3 length equals 15 residues. V trimming: 5 bases; J trimming: 0 bases; junction bases outside the gene matches: 5.

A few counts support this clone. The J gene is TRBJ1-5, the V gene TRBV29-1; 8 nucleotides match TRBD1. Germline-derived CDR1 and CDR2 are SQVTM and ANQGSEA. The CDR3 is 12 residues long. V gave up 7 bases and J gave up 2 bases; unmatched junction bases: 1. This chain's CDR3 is CSAQGGNQPQHF. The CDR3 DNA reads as TGCAGCGCACAGGGGGGCAATCAGCCCCAGCATTTT.

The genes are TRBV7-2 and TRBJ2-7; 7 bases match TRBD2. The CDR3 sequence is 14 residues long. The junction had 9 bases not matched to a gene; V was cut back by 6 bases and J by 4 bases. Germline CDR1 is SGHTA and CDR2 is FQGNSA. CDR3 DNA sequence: TGTGCCAGCAGTGAAGGCGGGGGTTTGTACGAGCAGTACTTC. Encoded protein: CASSEGGGLYEQYF.

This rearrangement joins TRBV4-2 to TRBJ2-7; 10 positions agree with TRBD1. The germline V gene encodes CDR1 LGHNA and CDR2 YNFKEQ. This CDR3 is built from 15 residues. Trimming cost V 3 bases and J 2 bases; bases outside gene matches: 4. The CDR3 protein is CASSQGTGETYEQYF. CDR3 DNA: TGTGCCAGCAGCCAGGGGACAGGGGAAACCTACGAGCAGTACTTC.

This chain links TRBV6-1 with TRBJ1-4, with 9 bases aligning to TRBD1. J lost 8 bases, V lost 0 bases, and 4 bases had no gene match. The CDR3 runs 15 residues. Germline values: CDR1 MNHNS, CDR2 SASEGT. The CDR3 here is CASSEAEDRGEKLFF. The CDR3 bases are TGTGCCAGCAGTGAAGCAGAAGACAGGGGGGAAAAACTGTTTTTT.

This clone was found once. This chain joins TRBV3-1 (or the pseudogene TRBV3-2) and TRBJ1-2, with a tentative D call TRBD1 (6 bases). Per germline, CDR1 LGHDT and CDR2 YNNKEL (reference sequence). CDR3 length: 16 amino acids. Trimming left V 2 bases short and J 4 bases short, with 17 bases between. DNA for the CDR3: TGTGCCAGCAGCCAAAGTAACAGGGTCACATTCTATGGCTACACCTTC. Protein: CASSQSNRVTFYGYTF.

In DNA, the CDR3 is TGTGCCAGCAGTTACGCTATTTCTGACAGAAACTATGGCTACACCTTC. Its translation: CASSYAISDRNYGYTF. The chain carries TRBV6-5 and TRBJ1-2; tentative D call: TRBD1 (5 bases). The length of the CDR3 is 16 residues. Trimming pared 2 bases from V and 2 bases from J, leaving 15 bases between. Germline-derived CDR1 and CDR2 are MNHEY and SVGAGI.

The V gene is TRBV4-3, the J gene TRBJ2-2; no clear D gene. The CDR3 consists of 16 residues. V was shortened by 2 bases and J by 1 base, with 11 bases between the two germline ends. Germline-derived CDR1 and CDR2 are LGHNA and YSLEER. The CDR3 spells CASSQFFRMNTGELFF. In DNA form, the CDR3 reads TGCGCCAGCAGCCAATTTTTCAGGATGAACACCGGGGAGCTGTTTTTT.

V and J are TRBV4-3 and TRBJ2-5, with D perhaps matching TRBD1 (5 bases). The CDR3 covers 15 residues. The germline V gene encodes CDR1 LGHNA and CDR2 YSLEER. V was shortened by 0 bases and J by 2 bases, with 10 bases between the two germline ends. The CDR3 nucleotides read TGCGCCAGCAGCCAAGATCAGGGAATTCAAGAGACCCAGTACTTC. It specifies CASSQDQGIQETQYF.

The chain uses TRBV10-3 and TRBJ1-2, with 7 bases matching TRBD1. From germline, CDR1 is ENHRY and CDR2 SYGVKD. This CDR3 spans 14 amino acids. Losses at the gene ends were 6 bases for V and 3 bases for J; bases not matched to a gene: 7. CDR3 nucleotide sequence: TGTGCCATCAGCAGGACAGGAAGGGACTATGGCTACACCTTC. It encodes CAISRTGRDYGYTF.

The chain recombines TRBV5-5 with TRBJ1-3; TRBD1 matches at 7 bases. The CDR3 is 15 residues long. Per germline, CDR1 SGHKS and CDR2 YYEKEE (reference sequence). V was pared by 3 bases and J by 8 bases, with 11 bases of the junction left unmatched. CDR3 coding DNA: TGTGCCAGCAGCTGGAACCGGGACAGAAGAGACACCATATATTTT. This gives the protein CASSWNRDRRDTIYF.